Sequencing of this T cell receptor beta chain was carried out in a study of CD8 T cells in Susac syndrome (dated by TCRdb to between 2017 and 2020). Regarding the research as a whole: Whether CD8+ T cell activation and differentiation in Susac syndrome was antigen driven was tested using repertoire sequencing. The study compared CD8+ T cell repertoire clonality among roughly 12 healthy donors, 14 Susac syndrome patients and roughly 16 multiple sclerosis patients.

The germline V gene encodes CDR1 SQVTM and CDR2 ANQGSEA. The cysteine opens and the phenylalanine closes a CDR3 of 15 amino acids. The kept DNA is CDR3 alone, 45 bases in frame from the first base. Clipping removes 4 bases from V and 4 bases from J, with 11 as the unmatched junction base count. Beyond this particular receptor, the publication reports: The number of individuals in the TCR sequencing and HLA analysis was recognized as being relatively small.

Peripheral blood CD8+ and CD4+ T cells from healthy donors, Susac syndrome patients and multiple sclerosis patients were profiled by high-throughput TCR beta sequencing. Healthy donors were included as age- and sex-matched controls. CD8+ TEMRA cells were enriched by FACS, while bulk CD8+ and CD4+ T cells were purified by magnetic negative isolation. Blood was drawn into EDTA tubes, processed within 24 hours, and PBMCs were isolated by density gradient centrifugation. PBMCs destined for TCR sequencing were cryopreserved in liquid nitrogen and later thawed in a 37 °C water bath. A purity of at least 90% was achieved for sorted or isolated CD4+, CD8+ and CD8+ TEMRA cells. Notes on this clonotype: Which antigen it targets is not known. Base qualities are missing; no much larger clone stands one base away.

RNA was extracted using the RNeasy kit, and roughly 0.5 to 1 ug of the RNA was reverse transcribed with random hexamers. TCR beta CDR3 regions were amplified with the immunoSEQ multiplex PCR assay covering 54 Vbeta and 13 Jbeta segments. PCR amplification bias was corrected using a synthetic template baseline for primer optimization and computational correction. The original pipeline was this. Reads were annotated to V, D and J genes per IMGT and analyzed with immunoSEQ Analyzer, keeping only productive sequences. To calculate clonality, Shannon entropy was normalized by log2 of the number of productive unique sequences and then subtracted from one. Public and private clones were assessed among the 100 most prevalent clones of each patient and control. Clones were defined as Susac-specific when absent from the healthy and MS cohorts, from roughly 1,000 published viral clones and from other ImmuneACCESS disease sequences. The raw public reads went through TCRdb reprocessing: fastp at Q25, MiXCR clone calling, in-frame beta chains kept. Duplicate CDR3 protein sequences are folded into a single record with the most common DNA and genes. These V and J calls are TCRdb output, not the study's own analysis. For this sample there are 25,000 to 30,000 distinct CDR3 sequences; around 94% appear just once. The ten largest make up 0.27% of the sample.

The specimen was CD8+ T cells from PBMCs. The origin of this receptor is a human donor in good health. The chain links TRBV29-1 with TRBJ2-7; 9 nucleotides in the junction match TRBD1. CDR3 protein: CSVVGVTGGSYEQYF. At the DNA level, the sequence is TGCAGCGTTGTTGGTGTAACAGGGGGCAGTTACGAGCAGTACTTC.